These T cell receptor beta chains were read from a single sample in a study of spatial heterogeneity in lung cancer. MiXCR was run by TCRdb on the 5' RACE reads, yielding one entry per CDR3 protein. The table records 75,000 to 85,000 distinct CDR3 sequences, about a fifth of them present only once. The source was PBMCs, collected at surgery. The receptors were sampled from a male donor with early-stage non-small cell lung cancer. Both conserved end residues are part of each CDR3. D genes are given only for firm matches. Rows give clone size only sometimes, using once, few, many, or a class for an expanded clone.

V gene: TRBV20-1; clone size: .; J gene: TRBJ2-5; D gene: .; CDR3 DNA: TGCAGTGCTAGAGAGAAGGCGGGCCCGGAGACCCAGTACTTC; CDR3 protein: CSAREKAGPETQYF
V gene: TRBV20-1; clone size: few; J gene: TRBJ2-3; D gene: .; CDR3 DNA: TGCAGTGCTCGGGGGACGAGCACAGATACGCAGTATTTT; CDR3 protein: CSARGTSTDTQYF
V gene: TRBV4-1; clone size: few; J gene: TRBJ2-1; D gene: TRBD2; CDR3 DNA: TGCGCCAGCAGCCAGGGGACTAGCGGGAGGCCCCGATCCTTC; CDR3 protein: CASSQGTSGRPRSF
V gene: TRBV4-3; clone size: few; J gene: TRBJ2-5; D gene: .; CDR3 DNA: TGCGCCAGCAGCCAAGATGCGGACCGGAGGGGAGAGACCCAGTACTTC; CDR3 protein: CASSQDADRRGETQYF
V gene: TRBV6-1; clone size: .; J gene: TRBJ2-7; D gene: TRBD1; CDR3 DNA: TGTGCCAGCAGTGAATCATACAGGGGCGGCTACGAGCAGTACTTC; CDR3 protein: CASSESYRGGYEQYF
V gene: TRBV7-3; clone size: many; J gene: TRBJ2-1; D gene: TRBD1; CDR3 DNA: TGTGCCAGCAGCCCCACGACAGGGGGCTTGGGATCCTACAATGAGCAGTTCTTC; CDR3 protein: CASSPTTGGLGSYNEQFF
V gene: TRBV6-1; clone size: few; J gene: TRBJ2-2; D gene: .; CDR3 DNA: TGTGCCAGCTACGGCCGGGGCACCGGGGAGCTGTTTTTT; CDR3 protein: CASYGRGTGELFF
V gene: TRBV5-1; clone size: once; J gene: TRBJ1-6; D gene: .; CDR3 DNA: TGCGCCAGCAGCCCGGAGGCGGGGAATTCACCCCTCCACTTT; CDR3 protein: CASSPEAGNSPLHF
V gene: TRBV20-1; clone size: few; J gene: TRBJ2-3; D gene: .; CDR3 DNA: TGCAGTGGCGCTCTCTCGACAGATACGCAGTATTTT; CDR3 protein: CSGALSTDTQYF
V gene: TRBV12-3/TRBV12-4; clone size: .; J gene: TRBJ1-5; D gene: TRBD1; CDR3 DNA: TGTGCCAGCAGCGGTCCGGGACAGGGGTCTCAGCCCCAGCATTTT; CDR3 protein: CASSGPGQGSQPQHF
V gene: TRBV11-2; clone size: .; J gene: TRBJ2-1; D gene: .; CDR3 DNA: TGTGCCAGCAGCTTAGATATGGGGGATGAGCAGTTCTTC; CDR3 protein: CASSLDMGDEQFF
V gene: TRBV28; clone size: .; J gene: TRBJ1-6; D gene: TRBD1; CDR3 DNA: TGTGCCAGCAGTTCCGGACAGGGGAATAATTCACCCCTCCACTTT; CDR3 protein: CASSSGQGNNSPLHF
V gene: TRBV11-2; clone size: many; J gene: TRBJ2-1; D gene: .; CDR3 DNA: TGTGCCAGCATCCCTGGGAACGGCAATGAGCAGTTCTTC; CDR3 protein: CASIPGNGNEQFF
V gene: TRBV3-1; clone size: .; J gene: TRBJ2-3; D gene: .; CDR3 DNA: TGTGCCAGCAGCCAAGGGATTAGCACAGATACGCAGTATTTT; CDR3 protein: CASSQGISTDTQYF
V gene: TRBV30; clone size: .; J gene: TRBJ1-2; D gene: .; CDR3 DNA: TGTGCCTGGAGTCCCGGGACGGACTATGGCTACACCTTC; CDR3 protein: CAWSPGTDYGYTF
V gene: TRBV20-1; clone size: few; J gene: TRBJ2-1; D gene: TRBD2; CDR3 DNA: TGCAGTGCTAGAGGCGGGGGTCTCTACAATGAGCAGTTCTTC; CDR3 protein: CSARGGGLYNEQFF
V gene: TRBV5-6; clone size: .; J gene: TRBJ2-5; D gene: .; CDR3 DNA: TGTGCCAGCAGCTTGAGGAATTCTGGGCCGTACTTC; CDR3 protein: CASSLRNSGPYF
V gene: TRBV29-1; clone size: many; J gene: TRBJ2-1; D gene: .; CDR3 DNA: TGCAGCGCCACTAGGAAGGATGAGCAGTTCTTC; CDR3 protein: CSATRKDEQFF
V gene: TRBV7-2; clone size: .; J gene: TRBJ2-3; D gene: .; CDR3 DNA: TGTGCCAGCAGCCAAAGGACTCAGGGAGATACGCAATATTTT; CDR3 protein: CASSQRTQGDTQYF
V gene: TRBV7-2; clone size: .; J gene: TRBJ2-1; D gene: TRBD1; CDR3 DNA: TGTGCCAGCAGCTCCGTCACCGGGACAGGGCTGTCCTACAATGAGCAGTTCTTC; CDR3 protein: CASSSVTGTGLSYNEQFF
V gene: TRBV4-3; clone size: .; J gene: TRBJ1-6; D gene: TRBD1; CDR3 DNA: TGCGCCAGCAGCCAAGATGGACAGGGAGATAATTCACCCCTCCACTTT; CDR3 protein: CASSQDGQGDNSPLHF
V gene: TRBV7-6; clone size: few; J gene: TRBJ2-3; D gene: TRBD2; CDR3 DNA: TGTGCCAGCAGCTTAGGACTAGCGGGGGACCCTAGCACAGATACGCAGTATTTT; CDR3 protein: CASSLGLAGDPSTDTQYF
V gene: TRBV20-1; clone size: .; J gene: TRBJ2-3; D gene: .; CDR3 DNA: TGCAGTGCTAGAAGGCCTAGCACAGATACGCAGTATTTT; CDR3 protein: CSARRPSTDTQYF
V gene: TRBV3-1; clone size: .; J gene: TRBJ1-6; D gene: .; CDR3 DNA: TGTGCCAGCAGCGCTGGAAGGGTCTATAATTCACCCCTCCACTTT; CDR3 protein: CASSAGRVYNSPLHF
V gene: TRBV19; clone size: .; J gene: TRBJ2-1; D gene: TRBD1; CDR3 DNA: TGTGCCAGTAGTTCAGACTCCGGGACAGGGGGCTTGAATGAGCAGTTCTTC; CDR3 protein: CASSSDSGTGGLNEQFF
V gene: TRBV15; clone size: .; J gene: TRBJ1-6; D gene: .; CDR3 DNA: TGTGCCACCAGCAGAGACAGGCTTAACTATTCACCCCTCCACTTT; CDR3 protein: CATSRDRLNYSPLHF
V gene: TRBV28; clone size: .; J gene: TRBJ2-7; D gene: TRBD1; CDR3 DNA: TGTGCCAGCAGTTCCCCTTACGGGACAGGGGACTACGAGCAGTACTTC; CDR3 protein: CASSSPYGTGDYEQYF
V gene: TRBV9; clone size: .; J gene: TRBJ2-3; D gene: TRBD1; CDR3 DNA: TGTGCCAGCAGCGGACAGGGACAGGTCACAGATACGCAGTATTTT; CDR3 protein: CASSGQGQVTDTQYF
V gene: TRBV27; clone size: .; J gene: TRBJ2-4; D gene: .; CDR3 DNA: TGTGCCAGCAGTTTATATGGGGAGAACATTCAGTACTTC; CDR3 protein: CASSLYGENIQYF
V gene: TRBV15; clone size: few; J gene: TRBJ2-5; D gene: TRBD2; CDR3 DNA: TGTGCCACCAGCAGAGATCGTGTAGCGGGACACCGGAACCAAGAGACCCAGTACTTC; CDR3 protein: CATSRDRVAGHRNQETQYF
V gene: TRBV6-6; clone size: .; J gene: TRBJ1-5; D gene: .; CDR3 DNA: TGTGCCAGCAGGGGCACAGGGCCCAATCAGCCCCAGCATTTT; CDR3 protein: CASRGTGPNQPQHF
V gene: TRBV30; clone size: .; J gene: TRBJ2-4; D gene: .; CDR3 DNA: TGTGCCTGGAGATCCACAGGGTTGGACATTCAGTACTTC; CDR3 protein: CAWRSTGLDIQYF
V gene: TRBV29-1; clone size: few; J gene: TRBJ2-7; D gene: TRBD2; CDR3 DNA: TGCAGCGTTGTGGGAGATTATAGCGGGAGTCTAAACGAGCAGTACTTC; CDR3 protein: CSVVGDYSGSLNEQYF
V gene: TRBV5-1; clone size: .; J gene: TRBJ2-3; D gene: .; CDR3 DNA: TGCGCCAGCAGCGGCAGGGACAGCACAGATACGCAGTATTTT; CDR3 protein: CASSGRDSTDTQYF
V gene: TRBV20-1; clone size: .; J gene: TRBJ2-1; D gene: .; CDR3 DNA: TGCAGTTCGCCCGCAACAACTGGCACCCGCTCAGGGGAGCAGTTCTTC; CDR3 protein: CSSPATTGTRSGEQFF
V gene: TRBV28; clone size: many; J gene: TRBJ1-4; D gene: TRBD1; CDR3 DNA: TGTGCCAGCAGTCTTACTGGACAGGGAGTGGAGAAACTGTTTTTT; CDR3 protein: CASSLTGQGVEKLFF
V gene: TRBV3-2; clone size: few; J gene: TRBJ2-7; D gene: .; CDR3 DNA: TGTGCCAGCACCCCGGTGACAGAAACCTCCTACGAGCAGTACTTC; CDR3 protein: CASTPVTETSYEQYF
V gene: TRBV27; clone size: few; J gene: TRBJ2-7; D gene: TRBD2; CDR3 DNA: TGTGCCAGCAGCAACTATAGCGGGATCCGCTCCTACGAGCAGTACTTC; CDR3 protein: CASSNYSGIRSYEQYF
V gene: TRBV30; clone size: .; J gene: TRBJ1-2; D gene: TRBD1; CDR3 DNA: TGTGCCTGGAGTGTAAGGGGGACAGAAACCTTTAACTATGGCTACACCTTC; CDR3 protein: CAWSVRGTETFNYGYTF
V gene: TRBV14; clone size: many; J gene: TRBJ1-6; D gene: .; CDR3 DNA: TGTGCCAGCAGCGCTATCAATAATTCACCCCTCCACTTT; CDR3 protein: CASSAINNSPLHF
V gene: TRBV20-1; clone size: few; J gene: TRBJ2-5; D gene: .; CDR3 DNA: TGCAGTGCATCCGGACTGGGACTGAGGAAAGAGACCCAGTACTTC; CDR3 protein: CSASGLGLRKETQYF
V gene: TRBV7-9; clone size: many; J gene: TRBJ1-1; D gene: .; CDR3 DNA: TGTGCCAGCAGCGCGGGACGGATGAACACTGAAGCTTTCTTT; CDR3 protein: CASSAGRMNTEAFF
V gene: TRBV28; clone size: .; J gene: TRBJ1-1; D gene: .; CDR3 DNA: TGTGCCAGCAGTTACGGGAGGAGAATGGACACTGAAGCTTTCTTT; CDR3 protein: CASSYGRRMDTEAFF
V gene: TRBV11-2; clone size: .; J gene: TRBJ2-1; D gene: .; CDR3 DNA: TGTGCCAGCAGCTCAACAGGGAGCTCCTACAATGAGCAGTTCTTC; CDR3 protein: CASSSTGSSYNEQFF
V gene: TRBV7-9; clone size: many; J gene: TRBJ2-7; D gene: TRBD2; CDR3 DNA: TGTGCCAGCAGCTCCCATTCTAGCGGGGGGGCCAGTGAGCAGTACTTC; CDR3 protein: CASSSHSSGGASEQYF
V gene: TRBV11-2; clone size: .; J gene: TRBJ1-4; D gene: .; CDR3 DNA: TGTGCCAGCAGCCCTCAGGGTGAAAAACTGTTTTTT; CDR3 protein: CASSPQGEKLFF
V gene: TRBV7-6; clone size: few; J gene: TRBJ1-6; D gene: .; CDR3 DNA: TGTGCCAGCAGCTTAGCTAGGGCGAGGGGGTTGGATTCACCCCTCCACTTT; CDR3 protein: CASSLARARGLDSPLHF
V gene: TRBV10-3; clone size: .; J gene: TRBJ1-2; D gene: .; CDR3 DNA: TGTGCCATCAGTGAGTCCCCGATGGGTCGTAGTGTCGATGGCTACACCTTC; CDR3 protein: CAISESPMGRSVDGYTF
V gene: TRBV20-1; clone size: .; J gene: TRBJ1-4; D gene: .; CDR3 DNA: TGCAGTGTTAGGGGATATGATGAAAAACTGTTTTTT; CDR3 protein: CSVRGYDEKLFF